This T cell receptor (beta chain) was sequenced in a study of blood T cell repertoires in COVID-19. About the study: COVID-19 samples, acute and convalescent, were from the United States, Italy and Spain.

Germline CDR1 reads ENHRY; CDR2 reads SYGVKD. Trimming took 0 bases from V and 15 from J, leaving 9 bases between them. The CDR3 totals 11 residues. Measured with immunoSEQ multiplex PCR; TCRdb has only the in-frame clones, and not every one. This repertoire shows roughly 300,000 clones, 83% found once; its top ten account for roughly 10%. The material sequenced was peripheral blood. V gene TRBV10-3 combines with J gene TRBJ2-1; a possible D gene is TRBD2 (6 bases). The receptor's source is a woman between 45 and 60 years old who had recovered from COVID-19. For the CDR3, the DNA is TGTGCCATCAGTGAGTCGGAGGGAAGGTTCTTC. This encodes CAISESEGRFF.